These 16 T cell receptor beta chains were all obtained from the same sample, sequenced in a study of control samples from healthy donors and cancer patients. Only in-frame clones appear in the TCRdb table, and some are missing; sequencing was by immunoSEQ multiplex PCR. Here the sample spans 95,000 to 110,000 clones, around nine tenths being singletons. The sequencing input was PBMCs. These receptors were collected from a man aged 55-75 years with lung cancer.

CDR3 DNA: TGTGCCAGCAGCCCACGGGGGGGCGCTGGGACAGATACGCAGTATTTT. This translates into CASSPRGGAGTDTQYF. The V gene is TRBV7-3, the J gene TRBJ2-3, with 8 bases that match TRBD2. The germline gives CDR1 SGHTA, CDR2 FQGTGA. V shed 5 bases and J 3 bases; nucleotides not matched to a gene: 10. The CDR3 has 16 amino acids.

On this clone itself: Other DNA variants within this sample encode the same CDR3. The chain has TRBV6-5 and TRBJ2-7; D remains ambiguous. Germline CDR1 is MNHEY and CDR2 is SVGAGI. This CDR3 contains 13 residues. V was clipped by 0 bases and J by 4 bases, with 7 bases between them. CDR3 in DNA: TGTGCCAGCAGTTACTCGTCCTCATACGAGCAGTACTTC. This translates into CASSYSSSYEQYF.

The chain combines TRBV7-3 with TRBJ2-7, with TRBD1 matching over 8 bases. CDR1 is SGHTA and CDR2 is FQGTGA in the germline V gene. CDR3 length: 14 residues. V was clipped by 3 bases and J by 3 bases; unmatched bases: 4. In DNA, the CDR3 is TGTGCCAGCAGCTTCGGACAGGGAAACTACGAGCAGTACTTC. Amino acid sequence: CASSFGQGNYEQYF.

The V call is TRBV6-5, the J call TRBJ1-2; 7 bases agree with TRBD1. This CDR3 is 13 amino acids long. In germline, CDR1 is MNHEY, CDR2 SVGAGI. The J segment lost 11 bases and the V segment lost 5 bases, leaving 11 bases of the junction unmatched. Here the CDR3 reads CASSRGGGGRYTF. In nucleotides, the CDR3 is TGTGCCAGCAGTCGCGGGGGAGGGGGCCGGTACACCTTC.

This chain uses TRBV7-8 with TRBJ1-2; 7 bases are shared with TRBD1. With V trimmed by 2 bases and J by 6 bases, 6 bases remained unmatched. The V gene's germline CDR1 is SGHVS and CDR2 FQNEAQ. The CDR3 runs to 14 residues. Here the CDR3 reads CASSLRPDRDGYTF. CDR3 nucleotide sequence: TGTGCCAGCAGCTTAAGACCCGACAGGGATGGCTACACCTTC.

The chain uses TRBV4-1 and TRBJ2-7; 8 bases agree with TRBD2. The CDR3 totals 15 residues. V shed 1 base, J shed 6 bases, and the junction held 8 bases outside the gene matches. Germline values: CDR1 MGHRA, CDR2 YSYEKL. CDR3 sequence (DNA): TGCGCCAGCAGCCAAGCCGGGACTAGTCTGGTCGAGCAGTACTTC. Translation: CASSQAGTSLVEQYF.

This sequence joins TRBV6-6 and TRBJ2-1, with 13 bases aligning to TRBD2. Per the germline V gene, CDR1 is MNHNY and CDR2 is SVGAGI (reference sequence). The CDR3 runs to 16 residues. V lost 5 bases to trimming and J lost 7 bases; unmatched junction nucleotides: 8. CDR3 protein: CASSRWTSGGWNEQFF. The CDR3 DNA reads as TGTGCCAGCAGTCGATGGACTAGCGGGGGATGGAATGAGCAGTTCTTC.

This chain connects TRBV30 to TRBJ2-3; D not certain. CDR1 is GTSNPN, CDR2 SVGIG, per germline (reference sequence). This CDR3 region has 15 residues. Trimming took off 0 bases at V and 7 bases at J, with 17 bases between the two ends. CDR3 coding DNA: TGTGCCTGGAGTGTACCTGGGCAGGCCTCCCATACGCAGTATTTT. The encoded protein is CAWSVPGQASHTQYF. The full variable domain, its missing parts supplied by reference TRBV30 and TRBJ2-3, is SQTIHQWPATLVQPVGSPLSLECTVEGTSNPNLYWYRQAAGRGLQLLFYSVGIGQISSEVPQNLSASRPQDRQFILSSKKLLLSDSGFYLCAWSVPGQASHTQYFGPGTRLTVL.

V gene TRBV30 combines with J gene TRBJ1-1; no firm D call. CDR1 GTSNPN and CDR2 SVGIG come from the germline V gene (reference sequence). V was pared by 2 bases and J by 0 bases, with 10 bases between. This CDR3 spans 14 amino acids. CDR3 sequence reads: CAWSPGGMNTEAFF. The CDR3 region has the DNA TGTGCCTGGAGTCCCGGAGGAATGAACACTGAAGCTTTCTTT.

The chain has TRBV6-5 and TRBJ2-6; D may be TRBD1 (6 bases). CDR1 MNHEY and CDR2 SVGAGI come from the germline V gene. The CDR3 extends over 15 amino acids. With 7 bases removed from V and 0 bases from J, the gap between germline ends came to 10 bases. The CDR3 reads CASKDSSSGANVLTF. In DNA, the CDR3 is TGTGCCAGCAAGGACAGTAGCTCTGGGGCCAACGTCCTGACTTTC.

This clone was seen a handful of times. The chain recombines TRBV11-2 with TRBJ2-7, with D perhaps TRBD2 (5 bases). Deletions cut 3 bases from V and 5 bases from J, with 14 bases between. This CDR3 is 14 amino acids long. Germline V gives CDR1 SGHAT, CDR2 FQNNGV. CDR3 nucleotide sequence: TGTGCCAGCAGCTTTTCGACGATTAGCGACGAGCAGTACTTC. It yields the protein CASSFSTISDEQYF.

V and J are TRBV12-5 and TRBJ1-5; weak D call: TRBD1 (5 bases). Trimming left V 0 bases short and J 0 bases short, with 24 bases between. The CDR3 loop spans 21 amino acids. Germline CDR1 LGHNT, CDR2 FRNRAP. This chain's CDR3 is CASGLVRDGQVIGYSNQPQHF. Here the CDR3 DNA reads TGTGCTAGTGGTTTGGTACGGGACGGGCAGGTTATTGGGTATAGCAATCAGCCCCAGCATTTT.

The V gene is TRBV5-6, the J gene TRBJ2-6; D may correspond to TRBD1 or TRBD2 (5 bases each). Trimming removed 1 base from V and 2 bases from J, with 10 bases in between. CDR1 and CDR2 (germline): SGHDT, YYEEEE. CDR3 length equals 16 residues. CDR3 in DNA: TGTGCCAGCAGCTTGAAGGGGACGGCTGGGGCCAACGTCCTGACTTTC. It specifies CASSLKGTAGANVLTF.

The rearrangement uses TRBV7-6 and TRBJ1-1, with a weak D call TRBD1 (6 bases). V lost 5 bases, J lost 1 base, and 14 bases lay in between. The germline V gene encodes CDR1 SGHVS and CDR2 FNYEAQ. This CDR3 is built from 15 residues. CDR3 sequence (DNA): TGTGCCAGCAGCCCGGTCGGGGGCTCGAACACTGAAGCTTTCTTT. It translates to CASSPVGGSNTEAFF.

This clone occurred a few times. The chain has TRBV7-3 and TRBJ1-1, with D unresolved. The CDR3 spans 15 residues. Deletions cut 5 bases from V and 2 bases from J, with 15 bases between. Germline values: CDR1 SGHTA, CDR2 FQGTGA. CDR3 sequence: CASSERAGGNTEAFF. In DNA form, the CDR3 reads TGTGCCAGCAGCGAAAGGGCAGGAGGTAACACTGAAGCTTTCTTT.

Note on this clone: Other DNA sequences of this sample code for an identical CDR3. The chain has TRBV3-1 (or the pseudogene TRBV3-2) and TRBJ1-6, with D perhaps matching TRBD1 (5 bases). Germline-derived CDR1 and CDR2 are LGHDT and YNNKEL (reference sequence). Trimming cost V 4 bases and J 10 bases, with 23 bases left between them. CDR3 length: 17 residues. CDR3 sequence reads: CASSLRDRGSPQSPLHF. The CDR3 DNA follows: TGTGCCAGCAGCCTCCGGGATAGGGGTTCTCCCCAATCACCCCTCCACTTT.